This TCR beta chain was sequenced for a study of early T cells in non-severe SARS-CoV-2 infection (dated by TCRdb to the early 2020s). In terms of the full investigation: Because TCR sequencing was done on bulk RNA from unsorted whole blood, the alpha and beta chains could not be paired. Overall results and qualifications from the work: Matching against VDJdb was skewed toward anti-spike CD8 responses, likely underestimated virus-specific expansions, and missed private and CD4 specificities.

Library construction relied on 5' RACE. This sample was sequenced with a NextSeq 500. The TCR library protocol attached unique molecular identifiers to individual cDNA molecules to correct for sequencing error and PCR bias. Both TCR alpha and beta chains were sequenced, and tight co-correlation was observed between alpha and beta sequence abundances in each sample. In the original analysis: Decombinator V4 was used to annotate the V gene, J gene and CDR3 of the TCR sequences. Expanded TCRs were defined as changing significantly between any two time points under a Poisson model with p below 0.0001. TCR abundances were normalised to the total number of TCRs sequenced per sample and were expressed as counts per million. MAIT TCRs were defined by TRAV1-2 paired with TRAJ12, TRAJ20 or TRAJ33, and iNKT TCRs by TRAV10 paired with TRAJ18. A search of VDJdb, accessed on 1 November 2021, was run for TCRs annotated to CMV, EBV and SARS-CoV-2, with TCRs annotated for multiple antigens excluded. TCRdb redid the processing of the public reads, applying fastp at Q25 and MiXCR, and retained in-frame beta chains. Each CDR3 protein gets just one entry, which takes the most common genes and DNA from the rows behind it. TCRdb's processing, not the authors', yielded these V and J calls. A total of about 85,000 distinct CDR3 sequences appear in this sample, approximately 15% of them only once. Roughly 6.4% of the sample is taken by the ten largest.

The study was a case-control design nested within a healthcare worker cohort in London, UK, with weekly nasopharyngeal swab PCR tests and blood sampling. Healthcare workers were recruited during the week of the UK lockdown, between 23 and 31 March 2020, and followed weekly for up to about 15 weeks. V was cut back by 3 bases and J by 7 bases, leaving a gap of 16 bases between them. From cysteine to phenylalanine, the CDR3 is 15 amino acids long. The read is trimmed to its CDR3 DNA, 45 bases read in frame from base 1. CDR1 and CDR2 are read off the germline V gene as MGHRA and YSYEKL. This clonotype was recorded at least ten times. Its antigen is still unknown. The sample holds no much larger clone one base away, and base qualities are not on file.

Input material: whole blood. The V and J genes are TRBV4-1 and TRBJ1-5; a tentative D call is TRBD1 (5 bases match). This TCR came from an adult who was a healthcare worker with PCR-confirmed SARS-CoV-2 infection or an uninfected control (not recorded which). The CDR3 corresponds to CASSHDDRGSQPQHF. The DNA sequence is given as TGCGCCAGCAGCCATGACGACAGAGGGTCACAGCCCCAGCATTTT.